This T cell receptor (beta chain) was obtained from a study of patients and donors after allogeneic stem cell transplantation. Germline-derived CDR1 and CDR2 are LGHNA and YNFKEQ. The V end lost 4 bases, the J end lost 3 bases, and 15 bases lay between the germline ends. CDR3 size: 15 residues. In TCRdb, the RT-PCR reads were re-called with MiXCR into one record per CDR3 protein. The sample contains more than 150,000 distinct CDR3 sequences, 24% of which appear only once. This clonotype was observed a handful of times. The sample taken for sequencing was blood, either unsorted or a sorted T cell fraction (not recorded which). The chain links TRBV4-2 to TRBJ1-2, with a tentative D call TRBD1 (5 bases). This clonotype was sampled from a human donor who was either an allogeneic HSCT recipient or a stem cell or donor lymphocyte infusion donor (not recorded which). It is not recorded whose cells these are; they may come from a transplant donor. CDR3: CASSLTSEGDYGYTF. DNA of the CDR3: TGTGCCAGCAGCCTCACCTCGGAAGGGGACTATGGCTACACCTTC.